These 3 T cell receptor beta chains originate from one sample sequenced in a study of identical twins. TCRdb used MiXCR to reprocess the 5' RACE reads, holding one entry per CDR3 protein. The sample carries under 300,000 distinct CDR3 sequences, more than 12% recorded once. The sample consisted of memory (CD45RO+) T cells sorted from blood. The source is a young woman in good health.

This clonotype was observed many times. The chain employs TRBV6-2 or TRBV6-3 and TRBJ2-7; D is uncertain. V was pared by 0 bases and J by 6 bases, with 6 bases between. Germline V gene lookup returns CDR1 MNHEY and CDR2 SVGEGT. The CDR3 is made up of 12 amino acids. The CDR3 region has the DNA TGTGCCAGCAGTTACTCGCGAGGCGAGCAGTACTTC. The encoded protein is CASSYSRGEQYF.

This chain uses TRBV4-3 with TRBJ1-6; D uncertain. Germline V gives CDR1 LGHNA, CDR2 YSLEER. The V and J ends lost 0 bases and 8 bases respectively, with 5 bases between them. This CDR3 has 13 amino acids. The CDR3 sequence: CASSQEADSPLHF. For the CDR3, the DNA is TGCGCCAGCAGCCAAGAGGCGGATTCACCCCTCCACTTT.

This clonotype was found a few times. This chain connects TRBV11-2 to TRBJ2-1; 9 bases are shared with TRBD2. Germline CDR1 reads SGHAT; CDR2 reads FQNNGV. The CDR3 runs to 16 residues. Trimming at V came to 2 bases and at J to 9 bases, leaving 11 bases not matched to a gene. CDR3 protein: CASSLTRSGGLFEQFF. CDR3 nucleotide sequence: TGTGCCAGCAGCTTAACTCGCAGCGGGGGGCTTTTTGAGCAGTTCTTC.